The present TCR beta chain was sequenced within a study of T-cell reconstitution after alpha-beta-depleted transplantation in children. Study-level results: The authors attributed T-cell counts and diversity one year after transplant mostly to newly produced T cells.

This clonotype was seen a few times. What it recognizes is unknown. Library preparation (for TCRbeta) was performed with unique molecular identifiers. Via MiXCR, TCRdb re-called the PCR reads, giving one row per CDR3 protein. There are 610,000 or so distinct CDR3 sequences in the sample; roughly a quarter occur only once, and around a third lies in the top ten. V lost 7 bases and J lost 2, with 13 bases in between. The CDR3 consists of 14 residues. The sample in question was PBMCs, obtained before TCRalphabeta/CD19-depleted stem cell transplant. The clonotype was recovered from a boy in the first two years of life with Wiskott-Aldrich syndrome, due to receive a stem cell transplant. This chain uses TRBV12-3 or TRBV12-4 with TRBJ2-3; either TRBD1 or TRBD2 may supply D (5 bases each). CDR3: CASTRDGFTDTQYF. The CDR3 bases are TGTGCCAGCACTAGGGACGGATTCACAGATACGCAGTATTTT.